This TCR beta chain was identified in a study of blood T cells in healthy people across ages (dated by TCRdb to 2013 to 2016). Study-wide context: In model experiments, template switching captured about one uniquely barcoded TCR beta cDNA molecule for every two T cells. Using the same blood draw, the study looked at two additional independent replicas of 1 million unique cDNA reads for two donors, one aged 18 to 29 and the other aged 80 or older. To avoid experimental bias, donors of different ages were spread randomly across the sequencing lanes. Using deep sequencing normalized with unique cDNA molecular identifiers, the study measured how TCR beta repertoire diversity changes with age. The donors were divided into four age groups: young (average 16 years), middle-aged (roughly 40), aged (approximately 62) and long-lived (roughly 82).

The V and J ends are trimmed by 3 bases and 6 bases, leaving 9 bases between them. Including the terminal cysteine and phenylalanine, the CDR3 comprises 12 residues. The entry retains the CDR3 DNA only, 36 bases that are in frame from base 1. Looking up the germline V gene yields CDR1 SNHLY and CDR2 FYNNEI. Donors were 35 to 40 systemically healthy Caucasian individuals from Russia aged roughly 6 to 90 years. Each donor gave approximately 9.3 milliliters of peripheral blood, collected into EDTA-treated Vacutainer tubes. Ficoll-Paque density-gradient centrifugation was used to isolate PBMCs, with at least 6.5 million per sample. Total RNA was extracted from PBMCs with Trizol reagent, with at least 6 micrograms obtained per sample. For every donor, flow cytometry on a PBMC aliquot measured the percentage of naive CD45RAhigh/CD27high T cells. Libraries were made using 5' RACE. The reads were generated on an Illumina HiSeq 2500. A second PCR of roughly 7 to 11 cycles was performed with a sample-barcoded 5' primer and a J-beta primer mix. Each TCR beta cDNA molecule received a unique molecular identifier from a template-switch 5' adaptor carrying 12 random nucleotides. Each sample yielded at least 2.5 million CDR3-containing paired-end reads. All of the RNA was converted into first-strand cDNA using the Mint cDNA synthesis kit, with a TRBC-specific oligonucleotide serving as the primer. After uracil-DNA glycosylase treatment, a first 18-cycle PCR used universal primers M1SS and BC2_uni_R on all cDNA. From the authors' description of their analysis: For normalization, 1 million high-quality reads, each with a distinct molecular identifier, were randomly selected from each sample. Reads with shared molecular identifiers were discarded instead of being binned into consensus sequences. MiTCR, with a Q25 quality threshold and the strictest error-elimination algorithm, was used for CDR3 identification, clonotype clustering and error correction. A nonparametric unseen species model using Euler transformation provided a lower-bound estimate of total TCR beta diversity. TCRdb reran the public reads through fastp at Q25 and MiXCR, keeping productive beta chains. Every entry covers one CDR3 protein and lists the most common genes and DNA from its rows. These V and J calls rely on TCRdb rather than the paper's analysis. The sample includes around 690,000 distinct CDR3 sequences, with around 54% observed a single time. The top ten clonotypes cover more than 35% of the sample.

Study-wide findings and limitations: There was a strong correlation between observed TCR beta diversity and the percentage of naive T cells measured by flow cytometry. As age increased, observed TCR beta diversity per million T cells dropped in a roughly linear way, and a significant reduction was already evident by age around 41. Estimates of total diversity from one million sequenced T cells were regarded as lower bounds and underestimates. Bulk unsorted PBMC profiling prevented conclusive comparison of naive and antigen-experienced compartments. The CMV infection status of donors was not known, potentially confounding age-related changes in expanded clonotypes. Compared with the aged group, more naive CD4+ T cells, fewer expanded clones and increased TCR diversity were shown by the long-lived group, suggesting age selection.

Concerning this clonotype itself: Its recognized antigen is unknown. Within one base of it there is no much larger clone, and no base qualities were kept.

The TCR originated in a man in his 60s in good health. Source material: blood. The chain is assembled from TRBV2 and TRBJ2-7; no D gene can be assigned with confidence. The DNA sequence is given as TGTGCCAGCAGTGAGCAACCAGGCGAGCAGTACTTC. Its protein is CASSEQPGEQYF. Full variable domain (CDR3 extended with the reference TRBV2 and TRBJ2-7 proteins): EPEVTQTPSHQVTQMGQEVILRCVPISNHLYFYWYRQILGQKVEFLVSFYNNEISEKSEIFDDQFSVERPDGSNFTLKIRSTKLEDSAMYFCASSEQPGEQYFGPGTRLTVT.